A single sample is the source of the 11 T cell receptor beta chains below, sequenced in a study of T cell changes during pregnancy in multiple sclerosis. The assay was immunoSEQ multiplex PCR, and TCRdb's table has in-frame clones only and misses some. The sample lists tens of thousands of clones; roughly 93% were seen once. Source: peripheral blood, taken in the second trimester of pregnancy. Receptors were obtained from a female donor with multiple sclerosis, enrolled in a pregnancy study.

This clone came up a few times. The chain has TRBV2 and TRBJ1-2; TRBD1 matches 8 bases. CDR1 SNHLY and CDR2 FYNNEI come from the germline V gene. The CDR3 extends over 13 amino acids. V trimming: 7 bases; J trimming: 4 bases; junction bases outside the gene matches: 5. The CDR3 loop is CASNPGTGYGYTF. CDR3 in DNA: TGTGCCAGCAATCCTGGGACAGGCTATGGCTACACCTTC.

This CDR3 is CASSFRAGVDTGELFF. DNA of the CDR3: TGTGCCAGCAGCTTTAGAGCGGGGGTCGACACCGGGGAGCTGTTTTTT. The rearrangement uses TRBV7-9 and TRBJ2-2; TRBD2 matches 8 bases. CDR3 length: 16 amino acids. Germline-derived CDR1 and CDR2 are SEHNR and FQNEAQ (reference sequence). V shed 3 bases, J shed 3 bases, and the junction held 6 bases outside the gene matches.

The V call is TRBV13, the J call TRBJ2-3; no clear D gene. The CDR3 has 12 amino acids. From germline, CDR1 is PRHDT and CDR2 FYEKMQ (reference sequence). The V end lost 3 bases, the J end lost 5 bases, and 6 bases lay between the germline ends. CDR3 in DNA: TGTGCCAGCAGCTTCAGTCGAGATACGCAGTATTTT. Translated, it gives CASSFSRDTQYF.

The rearrangement uses TRBV10-3 and TRBJ2-3, with TRBD2 identical over 7 bases. V was clipped by 7 bases and J by 2 bases; unmatched bases: 12. The length of the CDR3 is 16 residues. CDR1 is ENHRY and CDR2 is SYGVKD in the germline V gene. In DNA, the CDR3 is TGTGCCATCAAAATTTTCGGGGACTATATCACAGATACGCAGTATTTT. Its translation is CAIKIFGDYITDTQYF.

The rearrangement links TRBV6-4 to TRBJ2-2; no reliable D call. V dropped 6 bases and J dropped 3 bases, with 8 bases sitting between them. The CDR3 extends over 13 amino acids. From germline, CDR1 is MRHNA and CDR2 SNTAGT. CDR3 sequence (DNA): TGTGCCAGCAGAACGGTAGACACCGGGGAGCTGTTTTTT. Translating gives CASRTVDTGELFF.

This chain connects TRBV5-4 to TRBJ2-3, with a possible D match to TRBD2 (5 bases). The V end was cut by 10 bases, the J end by 1 base, with 10 bases between. The length of the CDR3 is 12 residues. Germline V lookup: CDR1 SGHNT, CDR2 YYREEE (reference sequence). The DNA of the CDR3 is TGTGCCTGGACTCCCCGCACAGATACGCAGTATTTT. Protein product: CAWTPRTDTQYF. Filled out from reference TRBV5-4 and TRBJ2-3, the complete variable domain reads ETGVTQSPTHLIKTRGQQVTLRCSSQSGHNTVSWYQQALGQGPQFIFQYYREEENGRGNFPPRFSGLQFPNYSSELNVNALELDDSALYLCAWTPRTDTQYFGPGTRLTVL.

This chain uses TRBV5-1 with TRBJ2-3; TRBD2 matches 11 bases. The trim removed 0 bases at V and 11 bases at J, leaving 5 bases unmatched. This CDR3 spans 14 amino acids. CDR1 and CDR2 (germline): SGHRS, YFSETQ. CDR3 amino acids: CASSLELAGVEQYF. The CDR3, as DNA: TGCGCCAGCAGCTTGGAACTAGCGGGGGTGGAGCAGTATTTT.

The CDR3 here is CASRPTPGAARETQYF. CDR3 in DNA: TGCGCCAGCAGACCTACACCAGGGGCGGCTCGGGAGACCCAGTACTTC. This sequence joins TRBV5-1 and TRBJ2-5, with D possibly matching TRBD1 (6 bases). Trimming removed 5 bases at V and 5 bases at J, with 22 bases between. The V gene's germline CDR1 is SGHRS and CDR2 YFSETQ. The CDR3 has 16 residues.

The chain employs TRBV2 and TRBJ1-4, with D uncertain. V lost 8 bases and J lost 1, with 14 bases in between. This CDR3 is built from 15 residues. CDR1 and CDR2 (germline): SNHLY, FYNNEI. CDR3 amino acids: CASQVLRETNEKLFF. For the CDR3, the DNA is TGTGCCAGCCAAGTTCTCCGGGAAACTAATGAAAAACTGTTTTTT.

The CDR3 bases are TGTGCCAGCAGCGAAAATGGCGGACACTCCTACAATGAGCAGTTCTTC. Its protein product is CASSENGGHSYNEQFF. The chain employs TRBV27 and TRBJ2-1; possible D gene TRBD1, 5 bases. V was trimmed by 6 bases and J by 0 bases, leaving 15 bases between them. CDR1 MNHEY and CDR2 SMNVEV come from the germline V gene (reference sequence). This CDR3 is 16 amino acids long.

V usage is TRBV15 and J usage is TRBJ2-5; D is unresolved. The assigned J gene may be wrong: the sequence end matches TRBJ2-7 better. CDR1 and CDR2 from the germline V gene are LNHNV and YYDKDF (reference sequence). CDR3 length: 20 residues. The CDR3 loop reads CATSRDERGFVPSSSYEQYF. The CDR3 nucleotides are TGTGCCACCAGCAGAGATGAGCGCGGTTTCGTGCCGTCCTCCTCCTACGAGCAGTACTTC.